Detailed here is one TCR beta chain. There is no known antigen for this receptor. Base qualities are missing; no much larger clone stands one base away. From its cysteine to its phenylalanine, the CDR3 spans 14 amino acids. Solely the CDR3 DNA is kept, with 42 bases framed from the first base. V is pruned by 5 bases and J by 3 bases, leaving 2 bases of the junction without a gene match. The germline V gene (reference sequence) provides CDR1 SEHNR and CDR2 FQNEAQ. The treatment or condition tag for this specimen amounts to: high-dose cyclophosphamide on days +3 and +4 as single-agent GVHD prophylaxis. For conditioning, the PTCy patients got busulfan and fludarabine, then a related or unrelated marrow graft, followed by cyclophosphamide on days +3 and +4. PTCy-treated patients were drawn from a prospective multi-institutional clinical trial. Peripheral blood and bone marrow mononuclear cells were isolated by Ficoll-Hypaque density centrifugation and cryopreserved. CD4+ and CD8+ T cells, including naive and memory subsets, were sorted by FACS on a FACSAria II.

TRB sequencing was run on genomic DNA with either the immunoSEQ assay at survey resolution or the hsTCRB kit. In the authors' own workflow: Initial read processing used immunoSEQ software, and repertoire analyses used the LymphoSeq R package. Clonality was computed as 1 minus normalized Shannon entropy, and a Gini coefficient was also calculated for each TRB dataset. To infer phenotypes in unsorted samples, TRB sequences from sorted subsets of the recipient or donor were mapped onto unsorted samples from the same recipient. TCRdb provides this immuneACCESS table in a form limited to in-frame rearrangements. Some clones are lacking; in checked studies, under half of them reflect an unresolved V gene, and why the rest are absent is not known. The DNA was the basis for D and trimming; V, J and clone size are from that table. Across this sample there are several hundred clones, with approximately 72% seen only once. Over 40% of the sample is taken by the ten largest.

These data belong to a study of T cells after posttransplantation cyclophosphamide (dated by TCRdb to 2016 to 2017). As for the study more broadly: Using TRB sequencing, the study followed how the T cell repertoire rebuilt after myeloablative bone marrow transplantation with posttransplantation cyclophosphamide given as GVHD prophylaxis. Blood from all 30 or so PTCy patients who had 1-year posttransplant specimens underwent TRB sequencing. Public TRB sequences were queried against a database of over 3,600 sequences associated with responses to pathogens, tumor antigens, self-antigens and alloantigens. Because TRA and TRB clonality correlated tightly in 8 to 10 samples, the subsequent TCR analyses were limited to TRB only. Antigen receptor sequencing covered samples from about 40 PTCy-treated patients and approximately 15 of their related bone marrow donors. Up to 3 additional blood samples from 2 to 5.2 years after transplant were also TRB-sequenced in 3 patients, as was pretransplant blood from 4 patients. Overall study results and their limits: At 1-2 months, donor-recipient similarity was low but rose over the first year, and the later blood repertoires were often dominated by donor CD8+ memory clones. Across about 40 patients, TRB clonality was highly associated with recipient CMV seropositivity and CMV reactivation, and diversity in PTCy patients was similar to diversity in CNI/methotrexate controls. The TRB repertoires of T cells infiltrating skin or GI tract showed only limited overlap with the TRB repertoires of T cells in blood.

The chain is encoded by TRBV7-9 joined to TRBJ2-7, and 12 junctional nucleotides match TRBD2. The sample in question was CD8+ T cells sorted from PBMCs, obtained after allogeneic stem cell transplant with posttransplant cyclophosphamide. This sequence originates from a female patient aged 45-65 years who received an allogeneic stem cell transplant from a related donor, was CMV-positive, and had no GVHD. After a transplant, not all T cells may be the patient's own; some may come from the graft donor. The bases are TGTGCCAGCAGCGAGGGACTAGCGGGCTACGAGCAGTACTTC. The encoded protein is CASSEGLAGYEQYF.